This TCR beta chain was found in a study of shared clonotypes between healthy human individuals. The CDR3 spans 16 residues. The germline V gene has CDR1 SGHAT and CDR2 FQNNGV. The V and J ends lost 4 bases and 4 bases respectively, with 16 bases between them. It was CD45RO-negative cells, positively selected for CCR7, that made up naive CD8 cells, with terminally differentiated effector memory CD45RA+ cells excluded. Method: immunoSEQ multiplex PCR; TCRdb's copy keeps in-frame clones and lacks some. Here the sample spans around 2,000,000 clones, around 93% being singletons. V and J are TRBV11-2 and TRBJ1-4, with a tentative D call TRBD1 (5 bases). Material: naive CD8+ T cells from PBMCs. The TCR comes from a man aged 18-30 years in good health. Some clones in this sample may be carry-over from other donors' samples. Here the CDR3 reads CASSSRAGQHNEKLFF. The CDR3 bases are TGTGCCAGCAGCTCACGTGCGGGGCAGCATAATGAAAAACTGTTTTTT.